This T cell receptor (beta chain) was identified during a study of human T cells and chemical hapten exposure (dated by TCRdb to about 2021). Background on the whole study: For sensitization, 2% DPC in acetone was applied to a 2 cm by 2 cm area of upper inner arm skin. Patch tests used Finn chambers with 0.01% DPC on the upper back, scored after 6 days by International Contact Dermatitis Research Group standards. Twenty-nine alopecia patients provided blood for TCR sequencing at one to four time points (pre-sensitization, 2, 6 and 24 weeks). Libraries were pooled for sequencing, and per-sample TCR yields varied mainly because of small differences in library volumes within the pool. Blood samples were taken from patients before sensitization (week 0) and then at 2, 6 and about 24 weeks after DPC sensitization. Most of the patients in the cohort were female, and the cohort covered alopecia areata with under or over 50% scalp involvement, alopecia totalis and alopecia universalis. In alopecia patients, the study followed how the peripheral blood TCR repertoire changed in vivo over primary and secondary sensitization to diphenylcyclopropenone (DPC), a hapten. Throughout the roughly 25-week study period, patients were also given weekly therapeutic DPC doses on the scalp.

CDR1 and CDR2, looked up from the germline V gene, are MNHEY and SVGAGI. Including cysteine and phenylalanine, the CDR3 has 15 amino acids. The kept DNA is CDR3 alone, 45 bases in frame from the first base. V is pared back by 6 bases and J by 3 bases, with 14 bases lying between the germline termini. A note on this clonotype: No antigen is known for it. Qualities for individual bases were not recorded, and no much larger clone is one base off.

The investigation overall reported the following: DPC sensitization did not change the number of TCRs with a frequency above 1 in 1000, and there was no evidence of changes in global repertoire structure. After repeated subsampling, changes were observed in the strength of the expansion versus patch-test correlation and in the threshold at which the correlation became significant. All patients had alopecia, a presumed autoimmune disease, so their immune response might differ from that of healthy individuals. Significantly more large CDR3 similarity clusters were formed by expanded TCRs than by pre-sensitization or healthy control sets, consistent with antigen-driven responses. Patch test score correlated positively with the number of PT1 expanded TCRs, reaching significance at thresholds 8, 16 and 32 but not at 4.

Library construction relied on RACE. For sequencing, a NextSeq 500 was employed. Library preparation attached unique molecular identifiers to individual cDNA molecules for quantitative, reproducible TCR counting. For every blood RNA sample, sequencing covered both the TCR alpha and TCR beta chains. As for the original processing: Samples had a median of 95,638 TCRs, with a range from about 23,224 to 750,000. The Decombinator software suite was used to annotate the V, J and CDR3 of the TCR reads. To make PS versus PT1 abundance plots, every sample was subsampled to the same number of TCRs (28,000). Expanded TCRs were defined as absent before sensitization and observed at least eight times at the 2-week time point. Using fastp trimming at Q25 and MiXCR clonotype assembly, TCRdb reanalyzed the public sequencing data and kept in-frame beta chains. Rows with a matching CDR3 protein are joined into one entry that keeps the most common DNA and genes. TCRdb's processing, not the authors' own work, is the source of the V and J calls. The sample table contains approximately 110,000 distinct CDR3 sequences; only one count was recorded for approximately 11% of them. The top ten clonotypes cover 3% to 4.5% of the sample.

The time point label on this specimen signifies: patch test 1, 2 weeks after DPC sensitization. The sample's treatment or condition, from its label and the paper: therapeutic diphenylcyclopropenone sensitization with weekly scalp DPC. At each patch-test visit, blood was drawn before the patch test was applied. Eligible patients were aged 18 to 70, diagnosed with alopecia, deemed suitable for DPC therapy, and excluded if pregnant. Total RNA was extracted from unfractionated whole blood that had been collected in Tempus Blood RNA tubes. The material sequenced was whole blood, taken in connection with sensitization to the hapten diphenylcyclopropenone (DPC). The sequence joins TRBV6-5 to TRBJ1-4, with an unclear D gene assignment. The source is a woman aged 40 to 49 with alopecia areata. Some clones in this sample may be carry-over from other donors' samples. Here the CDR3 is given as CASRRDSSANEKLFF. DNA sequence: TGTGCCAGCAGACGGGATAGCTCAGCTAATGAAAAACTGTTTTTT.